A single TCR beta chain is shown here with its context. This sample stems from a study of cytomegalovirus exposure and HLA in healthy donors. The PCR used 60 Vbeta and 13 Jbeta primers. Assay: immunoSEQ multiplex PCR; the TCRdb copy retains only in-frame clones and omits some. This sample contains around 33,000 clones. The length of the CDR3 is 13 residues. Germline V gene lookup returns CDR1 MDHEN and CDR2 SYDVKM. Trimming shortened V by 5 bases and J by 7 bases, and 11 bases separated the two germline ends. Sequenced sample: PBMCs. This receptor was taken from a woman aged 40 to 50 in good health and CMV-seropositive. The chain recombines TRBV28 with TRBJ2-2; D is unresolved. CDR3 in amino acids: CASSPSSFGELFF. The CDR3, as DNA: TGTGCCAGCAGTCCCAGTAGCTTCGGGGAGCTGTTTTTT.